These T cell receptor beta chains were read from a single sample in a study of T cell responses to AZD1222 COVID-19 vaccine. Clones were sequenced by immunoSEQ multiplex PCR, and TCRdb holds only the in-frame ones, with some missing. The sample has about 190,000 clones, 90% to 95% seen once. Material: peripheral blood, obtained 28 days after the second dose of the MenACWY control vaccine. The origin of the receptors is an adult who received the MenACWY meningococcal vaccine as a control. The CDR3 runs from the conserved cysteine through the conserved F or W. D genes are given only for firm matches. Clone size is stated in some rows and not others, as once, few, many or a class when expanded.

TRBJ2-7 | TRBV28 | once | TRBD2 | TGTGCCAGCAGTTTGAAGCGGGGGGCCCCCTACGAGCAGTACTTC | CASSLKRGAPYEQYF
TRBJ2-7 | TRBV29-1 | NA | TRBD2 | TGCTCGGCGGGAGCACACGAGCAGTACTTC | CSAGAHEQYF
TRBJ1-5 | TRBV10-2 | few | NA | TGCGCCAGCAGTTCCTACGGGAAGGACCAGCCCCAGCATTTT | CASSSYGKDQPQHF
TRBJ1-1 | TRBV29-1 | NA | NA | TGCAGCGTTCACAACCGAGGGGGGGTGACTGAAGCTTTCTTT | CSVHNRGGVTEAFF
TRBJ2-3 | TRBV7-3 | once | TRBD2 | TGTGCCAGCAGCTTTAGCGGGAGTAGAGACGATACGCAGTATTTT | CASSFSGSRDDTQYF
TRBJ1-2 | TRBV7-2 | NA | TRBD1 | TGTGCCAGCAGCCTGTCCTCACAGCCGGGACAGGGGGAGGGCACCTTC | CASSLSSQPGQGEGTF
TRBJ1-5 | TRBV5-5 | once | NA | TGTGCCAGCAGCTTGTACTTAGATAGCAATCAGCCCCAGCATTTT | CASSLYLDSNQPQHF
TRBJ1-4 | TRBV4-3 | NA | NA | TGCGCCAGCAGCCAAGACCGGGGAAAACTGTTTTTT | CASSQDRGKLFF
TRBJ1-2 | TRBV28 | once | TRBD1 | TGTGCCAGCAGTTTCGACAGGGGCCGTGGCTACACCTTC | CASSFDRGRGYTF
TRBJ1-1 | TRBV29-1 | NA | NA | TGCAGCGCCAAGACAGCATTGAACACTGAAGCTTTCTTT | CSAKTALNTEAFF